One T cell receptor (beta chain) is described in this entry. The sample originates from a study of cytomegalovirus exposure and HLA in healthy donors. The study sampled nominally healthy donors, though unrecorded immune exposures were likely. PCR was performed using 60 Vbeta and 13 Jbeta primers. Libraries were prepared by immunoSEQ multiplex PCR; TCRdb keeps only in-frame clonotypes and omits some of them. The table lists some 150,000 clones, approximately 81% of them singletons. This CDR3 comprises 14 residues. Trimming removed 4 bases from V and 2 bases from J, with 11 bases in between. Per germline, CDR1 SEHNR and CDR2 FQNEAQ (reference sequence).

The TCR was taken from a woman in her twenties or thirties in good health and CMV-seropositive. The specimen sequenced was PBMCs. V usage is TRBV7-9 and J usage is TRBJ1-1, with unresolved D. The CDR3 here is CASSSEGYNTEAFF. DNA for the CDR3: TGTGCCAGCAGCTCAGAGGGATATAACACTGAAGCTTTCTTT.